The 2 T cell receptor beta chains below come from one sample, sequenced in a study of regulatory T cells in long-lasting Graves disease. CDR3 regions were amplified by Arm-PCR using iRepertoire HTBI primers to build TCR beta libraries. TCRdb re-derived calls from the multiplex PCR reads in MiXCR, one entry per CDR3 protein. The sample holds about 470,000 distinct CDR3 sequences; under 25% are singletons and the top ten take approximately 7.8%. Described time point: persistent/refractory GD, antithyroid drugs over 5 years with positive TRAb. After RNA was extracted from PBMCs, the TCR library was made from it. Source: peripheral blood mononuclear cells (PBMCs), taken when the disease was refractory, from a patient treated with antithyroid drugs. Receptor source: a female donor with Graves disease.

The chain carries TRBV14 and TRBJ2-7; 8 bases are a match to TRBD1. The junction had 11 bases not matched to a gene; V was cut back by 4 bases and J by 3 bases. CDR3 length: 16 residues. Germline V gene data show CDR1 as SGHDN and CDR2 as FVKESK. The CDR3: CASSPSSGQGLYEQYF. The CDR3 DNA reads as TGTGCCAGCAGCCCCTCCTCCGGACAGGGCCTCTACGAGCAGTACTTC.

The rearrangement uses TRBV6-1 and TRBJ2-5; 8 bases agree with TRBD2. The J segment lost 5 bases and the V segment lost 6 bases, leaving 5 bases of the junction unmatched. This CDR3 is built from 13 residues. The V gene's germline CDR1 is MNHNS and CDR2 SASEGT. The CDR3, as DNA: TGTGCCAGCAGGATAGCGGGGATCGAGACCCAGTACTTC. Residues: CASRIAGIETQYF.